The 6 T cell receptor beta chains below were found in one sample sequenced in a study of molecular identifiers for immune sequencing clone quantification. MiXCR, applied by TCRdb to the PCR reads, yields one record per CDR3 protein. The data contain around 480,000 distinct CDR3 sequences, less than 30% of them singletons. Sequenced input: naive CD8+ T cells from blood, with Jurkat cell RNA spiked in. Subset meaning: FACS-sorted CD8+CD4-CCR7+CD45RA+ naive T cells. Every receptor here comes from a human donor in good health. Some libraries in this study had Jurkat cell RNA spiked in.

Turning to this clonotype: Just one base apart from a much larger clone, this may be a read error. The rearrangement uses TRBV29-1 and TRBJ2-7; 8 nucleotides line up with TRBD1. The CDR3 is 13 amino acids. Per germline, CDR1 SQVTM and CDR2 ANQGSEA. CDR3 in DNA: TGCGGCGTTGCCGGGACAGGAGTCTACGAGCAGTACTTC. It specifies CGVAGTGVYEQYF.

V and J are TRBV11-2 and TRBJ1-1; TRBD1 matches at 8 bases. Germline loops: CDR1 SGHAT, CDR2 FQNNGV. Trimming at V came to 4 bases and at J to 2 bases, leaving 6 bases not matched to a gene. This CDR3 region has 15 residues. CDR3 amino acids: CASSYLTGANTEAFF. The CDR3, as DNA: TGTGCCAGCAGCTACCTGACAGGGGCTAACACTGAAGCTTTCTTT.

This clonotype has a count of ten or more. The chain joins TRBV7-9 to TRBJ2-1; D is uncertain. Trimming left V 2 bases short and J 6 bases short, with 5 bases between. The CDR3 runs 12 residues. Per germline, CDR1 SEHNR and CDR2 FQNEAQ (reference sequence). The DNA for the CDR3 is TGTGCCAGCAGCTTAACCATCAATGAGCAGTTCTTC. It specifies CASSLTINEQFF.

The chain links TRBV27 to TRBJ1-1; perhaps TRBD1 as D (6 bases). V lost 3 bases to trimming and J lost 2 bases, with 10 bases between them. The germline CDR1 and CDR2 sequences are MNHEY and SMNVEV (reference sequence). The CDR3 runs to 14 residues. The CDR3 region is CASSFGQTNTEAFF. CDR3 in DNA: TGTGCCAGCAGTTTTGGACAGACTAACACTGAAGCTTTCTTT.

There are many counts of this clonotype. The gene calls are TRBV7-9 and TRBJ2-1; the D is unclear. This CDR3 spans 15 amino acids. Deletions cut 1 base from V and 7 bases from J, with 14 bases between. Germline CDR1 reads SEHNR; CDR2 reads FQNEAQ (reference sequence). This CDR3 reads CASSLVPARRNEQFF. DNA of the CDR3: TGTGCCAGCAGCTTAGTCCCGGCCCGGCGGAATGAGCAGTTCTTC.

This clonotype came up many times. The chain couples TRBV20-1 to TRBJ1-1; D gene uncertain. Trimming left V 0 bases short and J 7 bases short, with 3 bases between. Germline assignment: CDR1 DFQATT and CDR2 SNEGSKA (reference sequence). CDR3 length: 10 amino acids. The CDR3 sequence: CSAREVEAFF. CDR3 coding DNA: TGCAGTGCTAGAGAGGTTGAAGCTTTCTTT.